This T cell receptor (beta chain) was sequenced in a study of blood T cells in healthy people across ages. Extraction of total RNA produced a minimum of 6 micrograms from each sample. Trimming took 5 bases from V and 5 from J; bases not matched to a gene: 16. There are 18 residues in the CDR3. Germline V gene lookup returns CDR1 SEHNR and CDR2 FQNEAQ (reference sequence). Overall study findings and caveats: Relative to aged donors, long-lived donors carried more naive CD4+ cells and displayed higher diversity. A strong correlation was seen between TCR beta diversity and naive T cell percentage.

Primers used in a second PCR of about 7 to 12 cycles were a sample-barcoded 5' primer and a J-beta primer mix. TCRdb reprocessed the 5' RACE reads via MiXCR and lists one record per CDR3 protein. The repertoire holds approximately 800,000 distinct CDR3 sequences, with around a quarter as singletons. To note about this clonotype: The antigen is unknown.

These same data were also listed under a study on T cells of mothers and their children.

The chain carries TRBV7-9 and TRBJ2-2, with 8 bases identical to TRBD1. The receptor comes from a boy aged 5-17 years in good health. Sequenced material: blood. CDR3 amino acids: CASSAPGQVDPGTGELFF. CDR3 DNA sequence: TGTGCCAGCAGCGCCCCGGGACAGGTAGACCCGGGGACCGGGGAGCTGTTTTTT.